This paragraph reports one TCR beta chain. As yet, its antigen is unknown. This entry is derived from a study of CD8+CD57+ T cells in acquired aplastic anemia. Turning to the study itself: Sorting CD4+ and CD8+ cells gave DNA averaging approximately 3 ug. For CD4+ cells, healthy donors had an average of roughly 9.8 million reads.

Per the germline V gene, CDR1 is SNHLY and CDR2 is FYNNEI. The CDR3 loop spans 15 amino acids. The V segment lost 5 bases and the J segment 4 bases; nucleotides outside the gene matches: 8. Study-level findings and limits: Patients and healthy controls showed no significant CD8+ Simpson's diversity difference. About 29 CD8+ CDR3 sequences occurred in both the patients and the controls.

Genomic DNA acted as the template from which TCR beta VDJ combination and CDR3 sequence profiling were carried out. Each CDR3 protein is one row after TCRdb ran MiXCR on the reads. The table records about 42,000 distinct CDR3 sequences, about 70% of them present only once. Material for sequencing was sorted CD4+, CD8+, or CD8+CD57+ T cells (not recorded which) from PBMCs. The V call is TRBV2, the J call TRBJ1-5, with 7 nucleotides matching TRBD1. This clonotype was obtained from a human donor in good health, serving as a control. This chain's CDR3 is CASSQDRDQNQPQHF. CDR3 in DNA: TGTGCCAGCAGTCAAGACAGGGACCAAAATCAGCCCCAGCATTTT.